What follows are 5 T cell receptor beta chains derived from one specimen sequenced in a study of blood T cell repertoires in COVID-19. Generated by immunoSEQ multiplex PCR, the TCRdb table keeps only in-frame clones and is missing some. The table includes some 190,000 clones, approximately 85% detected once. Material for sequencing was PBMCs or T cells enriched from blood (not recorded which). The source is a middle-aged man with acute COVID-19.

This chain uses TRBV28 with TRBJ1-1; D may be TRBD1 (5 bases). Trimming left V 0 bases short and J 8 bases short, with 7 bases between. This CDR3 is built from 12 residues. CDR1 and CDR2 from the germline V gene are MDHEN and SYDVKM. The CDR3 spells CASSLWSGEAFF. CDR3 nucleotide sequence: TGTGCCAGCAGTTTATGGTCAGGGGAAGCTTTCTTT.

The gene calls are TRBV5-4 and TRBJ2-1, with D perhaps TRBD2 (6 bases). In germline, CDR1 is SGHNT, CDR2 YYREEE (reference sequence). The V and J ends lost 2 bases and 4 bases respectively, with 7 bases between them. The CDR3 is 13 amino acids. CDR3 bases: TGTGCCAGCAGCTTAAGCGGGTACAATGAGCAGTTCTTC. This sequence encodes CASSLSGYNEQFF.

The chain combines TRBV6-5 with TRBJ2-1, with 10 positions matching TRBD2. With 7 bases clipped from V and 8 bases from J, the junction kept 5 bases outside the gene matches. Germline V lookup: CDR1 MNHEY, CDR2 SVGAGI. This CDR3 has 13 amino acids. This CDR3 is CASTRTSGYEQFF. DNA of the CDR3: TGTGCCAGCACCAGGACTAGCGGTTATGAGCAGTTCTTC.

Points on this clone: Other DNA sequences in the same sample also yield this CDR3. The chain couples TRBV19 to TRBJ2-1, with 9 nucleotides matching TRBD2. CDR1 and CDR2 from the germline V gene are LNHDA and SQIVND (reference sequence). CDR3 length: 15 residues. V lost 3 bases and J lost 4; bases outside the gene matches: 4. Here the CDR3 reads CASSMGGRGYNEQFF. The CDR3 region has the DNA TGTGCCAGTAGTATGGGCGGGAGGGGTTACAATGAGCAGTTCTTC.

The sample holds one count of this clone. This chain joins TRBV25-1 and TRBJ1-1; TRBD1 might be the D (6 bases). V was shortened by 3 bases and J by 0 bases, with 11 bases between the two germline ends. The CDR3 runs 15 residues. Germline V gives CDR1 MGHDK, CDR2 SYGVNS. CDR3 protein: CASSDVGGMNTEAFF. Here the CDR3 DNA reads TGTGCCAGCAGTGATGTAGGGGGAATGAACACTGAAGCTTTCTTT. The whole variable domain, remainder taken from reference TRBV25-1 and TRBJ1-1, is EADIYQTPRYLVIGTGKKITLECSQTMGHDKMYWYQQDPGMELHLIHYSYGVNSTEKGDLSSESTVSRIRTEHFPLTLESARPSHTSQYLCASSDVGGMNTEAFFGQGTRLTVV.